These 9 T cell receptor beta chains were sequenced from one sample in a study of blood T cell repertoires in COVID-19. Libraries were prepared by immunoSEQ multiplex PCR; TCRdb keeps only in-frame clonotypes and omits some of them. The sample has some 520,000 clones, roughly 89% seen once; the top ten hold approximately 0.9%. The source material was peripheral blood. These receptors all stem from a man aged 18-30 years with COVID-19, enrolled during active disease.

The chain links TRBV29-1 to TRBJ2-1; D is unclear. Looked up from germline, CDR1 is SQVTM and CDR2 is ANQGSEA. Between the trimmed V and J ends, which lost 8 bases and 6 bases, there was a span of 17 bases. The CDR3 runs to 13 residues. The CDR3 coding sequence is TGCAGCTCCCTACCACGCCTAACCAATGAGCAGTTCTTC. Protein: CSSLPRLTNEQFF.

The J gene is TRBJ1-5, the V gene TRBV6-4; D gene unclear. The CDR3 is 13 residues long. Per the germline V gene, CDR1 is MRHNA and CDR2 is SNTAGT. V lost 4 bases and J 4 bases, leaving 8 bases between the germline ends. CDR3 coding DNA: TGTGCCAGCAGTGTAAGAGGGAATCAGCCCCAGCATTTT. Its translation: CASSVRGNQPQHF.

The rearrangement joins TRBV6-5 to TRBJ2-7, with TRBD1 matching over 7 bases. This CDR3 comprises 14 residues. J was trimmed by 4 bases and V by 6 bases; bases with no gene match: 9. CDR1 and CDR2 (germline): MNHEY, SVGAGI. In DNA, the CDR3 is TGTGCCAGCAGGGGACAGAAATTTCAATACGAGCAGTACTTC. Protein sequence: CASRGQKFQYEQYF.

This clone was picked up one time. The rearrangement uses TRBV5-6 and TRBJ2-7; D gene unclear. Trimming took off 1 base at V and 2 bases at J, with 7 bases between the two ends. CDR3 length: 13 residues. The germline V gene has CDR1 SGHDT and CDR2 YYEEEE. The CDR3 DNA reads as TGTGCCAGCAGCTTGTGGCGGACCTACGAGCAGTACTTC. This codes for CASSLWRTYEQYF.

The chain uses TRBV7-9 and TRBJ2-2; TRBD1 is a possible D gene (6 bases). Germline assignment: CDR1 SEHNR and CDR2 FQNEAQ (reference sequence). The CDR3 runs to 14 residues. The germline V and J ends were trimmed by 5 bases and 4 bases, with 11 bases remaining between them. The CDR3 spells CASSRDRLTGELFF. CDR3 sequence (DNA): TGTGCCAGCAGCCGAGACAGGCTCACCGGGGAGCTGTTTTTT.

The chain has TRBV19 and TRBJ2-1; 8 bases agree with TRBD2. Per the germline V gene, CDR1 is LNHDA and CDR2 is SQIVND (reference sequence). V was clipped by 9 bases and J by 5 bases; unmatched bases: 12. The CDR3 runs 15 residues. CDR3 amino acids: CASEKRTSGHNEQFF. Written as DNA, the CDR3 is TGTGCCAGCGAAAAACGAACTAGCGGACACAATGAGCAGTTCTTC. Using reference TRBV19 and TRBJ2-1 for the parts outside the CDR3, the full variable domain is DGGITQSPKYLFRKEGQNVTLSCEQNLNHDAMYWYRQDPGQGLRLIYYSQIVNDFQKGDIAEGYSVSREKKESFPLTVTSAQKNPTAFYLCASEKRTSGHNEQFFGPGTRLTVL.

The DNA of the CDR3 is TGCGCCAGCAGCAGGGGACTAGAATATAATGAGCAGTTCTTC. It encodes CASSRGLEYNEQFF. The genes are TRBV5-1 and TRBJ2-1; the match to TRBD2 covers 8 bases. The ends lost 4 bases at V and 7 bases at J; junction bases unmatched: 7. There are 14 residues in the CDR3. From germline, CDR1 is SGHRS and CDR2 YFSETQ.

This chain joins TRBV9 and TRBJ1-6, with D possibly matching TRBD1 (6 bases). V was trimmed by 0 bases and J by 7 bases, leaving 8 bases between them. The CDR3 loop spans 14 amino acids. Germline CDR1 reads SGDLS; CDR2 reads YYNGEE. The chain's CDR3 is CASSVGDKNSPLHF. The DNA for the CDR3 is TGTGCCAGCAGCGTAGGGGACAAGAATTCACCCCTCCACTTT. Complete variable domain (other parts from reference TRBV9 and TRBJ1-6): DSGVTQTPKHLITATGQRVTLRCSPRSGDLSVYWYQQSLDQGLQFLIQYYNGEERAKGNILERFSAQQFPDLHSELNLSSLELGDSALYFCASSVGDKNSPLHFGNGTRLTVT.

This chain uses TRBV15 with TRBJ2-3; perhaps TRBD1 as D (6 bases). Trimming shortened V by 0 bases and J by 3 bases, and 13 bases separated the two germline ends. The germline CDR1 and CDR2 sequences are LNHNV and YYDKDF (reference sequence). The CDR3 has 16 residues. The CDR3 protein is CATSRDGTGSTDTQYF. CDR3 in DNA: TGTGCCACCAGCAGAGATGGAACAGGGAGTACAGATACGCAGTATTTT.